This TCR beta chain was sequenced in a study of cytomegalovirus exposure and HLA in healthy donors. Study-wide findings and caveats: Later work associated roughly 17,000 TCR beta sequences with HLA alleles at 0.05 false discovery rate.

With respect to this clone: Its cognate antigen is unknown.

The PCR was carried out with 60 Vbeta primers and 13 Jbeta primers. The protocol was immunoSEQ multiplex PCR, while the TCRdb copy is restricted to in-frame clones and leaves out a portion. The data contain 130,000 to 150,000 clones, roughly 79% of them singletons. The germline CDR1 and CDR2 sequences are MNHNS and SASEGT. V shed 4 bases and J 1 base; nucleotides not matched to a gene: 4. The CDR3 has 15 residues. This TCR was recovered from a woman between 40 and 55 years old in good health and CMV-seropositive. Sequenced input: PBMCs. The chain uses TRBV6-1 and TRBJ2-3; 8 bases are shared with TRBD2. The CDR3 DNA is TGTGCCAGCAGTGTACAACTAGCGGGCACAGATACGCAGTATTTT. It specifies CASSVQLAGTDTQYF.